A selection of T cell receptor beta chains follows, all from one sample in a study of read filtering for tumor transcriptome and immune sequencing. TCRdb reanalysed the reads using MiXCR and keeps one entry per CDR3 protein. This repertoire shows tens of thousands of distinct CDR3 sequences, approximately 12% found once; its top ten account for roughly 15%. Specimen: a population of CD138-negative cells sorted from bone marrow. The receptors stem from a donor at least 40 years old with multiple myeloma. Each CDR3 is given with its conserved first and last residue.

>TRBJ2-4|TRBV20-1
CSARDLRPQGIQYF
>TRBJ1-1|TRBV5-6
CASSLQGGGTSEAFF
>TRBJ1-3|TRBV18
CASSPRDRTSGNTIYF
>TRBJ2-5|TRBV7-2
CASSLGRGGRALGETQYF
>TRBJ2-1|TRBV6-2/TRBV6-3
CASSSPVGCNEQFF
>TRBJ2-5|TRBV29-1
CSVAAEASGRKTQYF
>TRBJ1-1|TRBV5-6
CASSFTGVVYTEAFF
>TRBJ2-3|TRBV20-1
CSAKSGRARTDTQYF
>TRBJ2-1|TRBV11-2
CASSPRDSQGLAVVNEQFF
>TRBJ2-7|TRBV20-1
CSGGTDFYEQYF
>TRBJ2-1|TRBV4-2
CASSQDVQGNYNEQFF
>TRBJ2-3|TRBV5-1
CASSLGGRSDTQYF
>TRBJ1-1|TRBV2
CASSDGQGALTEAFF
>TRBJ1-5|TRBV6-2/TRBV6-3
CASRRGTSMNQLQHF
>TRBJ1-1|TRBV7-8
CASSRVGGSHTEAFF
>TRBJ2-4|TRBV18
CASSGGGGVNIQYF
>TRBJ2-1|TRBV5-1
CASSLLGGPNNDEQFF
>TRBJ2-4|TRBV3-1
CASSQSMGIQYF
>TRBJ2-3|TRBV19
CASSERTTDTQYF
>TRBJ2-3|TRBV4-2
CASSRSLRPGLAGDGDTRYF
>TRBJ2-1|TRBV7-6
CASSAYQQYNEQFF
>TRBJ2-7|TRBV10-2
CASSVTYEQYF
>TRBJ1-5|TRBV12-3/TRBV12-4
CASGIHHNQPQHF
>TRBJ2-3|TRBV28
CASTQTAGLSTDTQYF
>TRBJ2-2|TRBV29-1
CSVQDRGTGELFF
>TRBJ2-6|TRBV15
CATSRDRTGGTGANVLTF
>TRBJ2-1|TRBV10-2
CASRTSLLNEQFF
>TRBJ1-4|TRBV18
CASSQGGNEKLFF
>TRBJ1-1|TRBV14
CASSQRQGRGLNTEAFF
>TRBJ1-2|TRBV12-3/TRBV12-4
CASLNELWGRGYTF
>TRBJ2-5|TRBV6-5
CASSHEETQYF
>TRBJ1-6|TRBV14
CASSKAGGSYNSPLHF
>TRBJ1-1|TRBV7-9
CASSSGGTANTEAFF
>TRBJ1-5|TRBV5-1
CASSLGIRQPQHF
>TRBJ2-1|TRBV7-9
CASSLSNSGSLNEQFF
>TRBJ2-7|TRBV28
CASTASGTPYEQYF
>TRBJ2-1|TRBV12-3/TRBV12-4
CASSLLGSSNEQFF
>TRBJ2-5|TRBV30
CAWRRGIETETQYF
>TRBJ2-1|TRBV10-2
CASIGTLYSEQFF
>TRBJ2-1|TRBV7-9
CASSPGQGAHNEQFF
>TRBJ1-2|TRBV29-1
CSVVETLGGGYTF
>TRBJ2-2|TRBV10-3
CAISGTTGPGELFF
>TRBJ2-7|TRBV20-1
CSARDQAGSREQYF
>TRBJ1-3|TRBV10-3
CAISDGQGNTIYF
>TRBJ1-2|TRBV6-4
CASSGTGLNGYTF
>TRBJ2-3|TRBV7-3
CASSSGTSRADTQYF
>TRBJ2-3|TRBV9
CASSVAYRGDTQYF
>TRBJ2-3|TRBV2
CASREGLAITDTQYF
>TRBJ1-3|TRBV3-1
CASSRDPGGNTIYF
>TRBJ2-1|TRBV6-1
CASSPTGGRSEQFF
>TRBJ1-1|TRBV6-5
CASSYSGSAINTEAFF
>TRBJ2-6|TRBV20-1
CSATDRTRSGANVLTF
>TRBJ2-1|TRBV5-1
CASSHPLAGGYNEQFF
>TRBJ2-1|TRBV29-1
CSVGASRDEQFF
>TRBJ2-1|TRBV6-2/TRBV6-3
CASSYGLAGVAEQFF
>TRBJ2-1|TRBV19
CASSVRDRGRIGNEQFF
>TRBJ1-4|TRBV4-1
CASSQPNGVANEKLFF
>TRBJ2-3|TRBV7-9
CASSFFLAREGTDTQYF
>TRBJ1-4|TRBV7-9
CASSLGQGDEKLFF
>TRBJ2-1|TRBV29-1
CSVAFGGSPYNEQFF